Shown below are 32 T cell receptor beta chains from a single sample sequenced in a study of T cells after yellow fever vaccination. From the 5' RACE reads, TCRdb called clonotypes with MiXCR, one entry per CDR3 protein. This repertoire shows 170,000 or so distinct CDR3 sequences, about 6% found once; its top ten account for about 2.8%. The source material was CD4+ T cells sorted from PBMCs, sampled on the day of the first yellow fever vaccination. The receptors originated from a young man who received the YFV17D yellow fever vaccine.

This clonotype was recorded many times. The V gene is TRBV4-1, the J gene TRBJ1-5; tentative D call: TRBD1 (5 bases). The CDR3 runs to 15 residues. CDR1 MGHRA and CDR2 YSYEKL come from the germline V gene. Trimming cost V 0 bases and J 3 bases, with 9 bases left between them. This chain's CDR3 is CASSQDSGNNQPQHF. The CDR3 nucleotides are TGCGCCAGCAGCCAAGATTCAGGGAACAATCAGCCCCAGCATTTT.

Many counts were recorded for this clonotype. The chain combines TRBV6-5 with TRBJ1-4, with D unclear. Between the trimmed V and J ends, which lost 4 bases and 3 bases, there was a span of 6 bases. The CDR3 is 13 amino acids. Germline CDR1 and CDR2: MNHEY and SVGAGI. The CDR3 bases are TGTGCCAGCAGTTCGAACTCTAATGAAAAACTGTTTTTT. Its protein product is CASSSNSNEKLFF.

This clonotype was observed a handful of times. For the CDR3, the DNA is TGCGCCAGCAGCGTTACCGGGGATGCTGAAGCTTTCTTT. It encodes CASSVTGDAEAFF. This chain uses TRBV5-1 with TRBJ1-1; D is uncertain. Germline-derived CDR1 and CDR2 are SGHRS and YFSETQ. Trimming pared 4 bases from V and 6 bases from J, leaving 13 bases between. The CDR3 has 13 amino acids. Full variable domain (remainder filled in from reference TRBV5-1 and TRBJ1-1): KAGVTQTPRYLIKTRGQQVTLSCSPISGHRSVSWYQQTPGQGLQFLFEYFSETQRNKGNFPGRFSGRQFSNSRSEMNVSTLELGDSALYLCASSVTGDAEAFFGQGTRLTVV.

This clonotype showed up just a few times. V gene TRBV4-2 combines with J gene TRBJ1-1, with D uncertain. CDR3 length equals 13 residues. In germline, CDR1 is LGHNA, CDR2 YNFKEQ. V was clipped by 4 bases and J by 0 bases, with 6 bases between them. Here the CDR3 reads CASSRKVNTEAFF. DNA of the CDR3: TGTGCCAGCAGCCGCAAGGTGAACACTGAAGCTTTCTTT.

This clonotype has only a few counts. This chain uses TRBV5-1 with TRBJ2-3, with TRBD2 matching 9 bases. CDR1 is SGHRS, CDR2 YFSETQ, per germline. The CDR3 has 16 residues. J was trimmed by 7 bases and V by 0 bases; bases with no gene match: 9. CDR3 loop: CASSLAPLAGKNTQYF. The CDR3 region has the DNA TGCGCCAGCAGCTTGGCCCCGCTAGCGGGGAAAAATACGCAGTATTTT.

The sample holds a few counts of this clonotype. The chain uses TRBV5-1 and TRBJ1-1; D unclear. With 0 bases removed from V and 4 bases from J, the gap between germline ends came to 16 bases. Germline V CDR1 and CDR2: SGHRS, YFSETQ. The CDR3 sequence is 16 residues long. The DNA for the CDR3 is TGCGCCAGCAGCTTGGACCCACCCGGGGTCGGCACTGAAGCTTTCTTT. Translating gives CASSLDPPGVGTEAFF. Combining the CDR3 with reference TRBV5-1 and TRBJ1-1 gives the whole variable domain KAGVTQTPRYLIKTRGQQVTLSCSPISGHRSVSWYQQTPGQGLQFLFEYFSETQRNKGNFPGRFSGRQFSNSRSEMNVSTLELGDSALYLCASSLDPPGVGTEAFFGQGTRLTVV.

The genes are TRBV3-1 and TRBJ2-1; TRBD1 aligns across 7 bases. The V gene end was trimmed by 1 base and the J gene end by 8 bases; junction bases not matched to a gene: 11. The CDR3 runs 16 residues. Germline CDR1 is LGHDT and CDR2 is YNNKEL (reference sequence). In DNA form, the CDR3 reads TGTGCCAGCAGCCAAGCCTCAGGGGCGACAGGGTATGAGCAGTTCTTC. This codes for CASSQASGATGYEQFF.

This clonotype showed up many times. J is TRBJ1-1 and V is TRBV7-9, with a tentative D call TRBD1 (6 bases). The ends were cut back, 3 bases at V and 0 bases at J, with 11 bases in the middle. This CDR3 region has 15 residues. The germline V gene has CDR1 SEHNR and CDR2 FQNEAQ (reference sequence). In DNA form, the CDR3 reads TGTGCCAGCAGCTTGAGGGGGACGCTGAACACTGAAGCTTTCTTT. Its translation is CASSLRGTLNTEAFF.

This clonotype showed up just a few times. This rearrangement joins TRBV9 to TRBJ2-5; the match to TRBD2 covers 9 bases. There are 17 residues in the CDR3. V was clipped by 2 bases and J by 0 bases; unmatched bases: 8. The V gene's germline CDR1 is SGDLS and CDR2 YYNGEE. DNA for the CDR3: TGTGCCAGCAGCGTTGCCCCGGCGGGGGGGAACCAAGAGACCCAGTACTTC. It translates to CASSVAPAGGNQETQYF.

This clonotype was seen ten or more times. The chain carries TRBV7-9 and TRBJ2-7; D not certain. The CDR3 is 12 amino acids. CDR1 is SEHNR and CDR2 is FQNEAQ in the germline V gene (reference sequence). Trimming pared 9 bases from V and 3 bases from J, leaving 12 bases between. CDR3 loop: CARKINSYEQYV. CDR3 in DNA: TGTGCCAGGAAAATAAACAGCTACGAGCAGTACGTC.

About this clonotype: This clone may be a read error of a much larger clone one base away. The rearrangement joins TRBV5-1 to TRBJ2-3; a possible D gene is TRBD1 (5 bases). The germline CDR1 and CDR2 sequences are SGHRS and YFSETQ. The CDR3 totals 15 residues. The CDR3 reads CASSWWGSTTDTEYF. The CDR3 DNA sequence: TGCGCCAGCAGCTGGTGGGGCAGTACCACAGATACGGAGTATTTT.

In its sample, this clonotype was seen many times. This chain connects TRBV5-1 to TRBJ2-2, with D unclear. CDR3 length: 14 residues. V lost 3 bases to trimming and J lost 5 bases, with 11 bases between them. The germline gives CDR1 SGHRS, CDR2 YFSETQ. CDR3 loop: CASSSGSGTGELFF. The CDR3 nucleotides read TGCGCCAGCAGCTCGGGCTCCGGAACCGGGGAGCTGTTTTTT.

This sequence joins TRBV11-2 and TRBJ2-5; 7 positions match TRBD2. Germline trimming cut 5 bases from V and 5 bases from J; bases unmatched to any gene: 11. Germline V gene data show CDR1 as SGHAT and CDR2 as FQNNGV. The CDR3 totals 15 residues. The CDR3: CASSEVGLVGETQYF. CDR3 coding DNA: TGTGCCAGCAGCGAAGTCGGACTAGTGGGCGAGACCCAGTACTTC.

This clonotype was found many times. This chain uses TRBV7-2 with TRBJ1-1; 10 bases are a match to TRBD1. CDR1 is SGHTA and CDR2 is FQGNSA in the germline V gene. CDR3 length: 14 amino acids. V shed 5 bases, J shed 5 bases, and the junction held 5 bases outside the gene matches. The CDR3 sequence is CASSRDRGRTEAFF. For the CDR3, the DNA is TGTGCCAGCAGCCGCGACAGGGGGCGGACTGAAGCTTTCTTT.

This chain uses TRBV6-1 with TRBJ1-2; D perhaps matches TRBD1 (5 bases). Germline CDR1 is MNHNS and CDR2 is SASEGT. This CDR3 has 13 residues. V lost 2 bases to trimming and J lost 8 bases, with 12 bases between them. CDR3 loop: CASSEIYGAGYTF. Here the CDR3 DNA reads TGTGCCAGCAGTGAAATTTACGGGGCCGGCTACACCTTC.

This clonotype has a handful of counts. The chain links TRBV4-1 to TRBJ1-1; no definite D call. The V and J ends lost 1 base and 0 bases respectively, with 12 bases between them. There are 16 residues in the CDR3. Germline lookup yields CDR1 MGHRA and CDR2 YSYEKL. The CDR3 DNA is TGCGCCAGCAGCCAAGGTTCAAATCTCATGAACACTGAAGCTTTCTTT. It specifies CASSQGSNLMNTEAFF.

This clonotype was picked up a small number of times. V gene TRBV18 combines with J gene TRBJ2-3; D assignment may be TRBD1 or TRBD2 (5 bases each). Trimming pared 3 bases from V and 4 bases from J, leaving 20 bases between. This CDR3 region has 17 residues. CDR1 and CDR2 from the germline V gene are KGHSH and LQKENI. The CDR3 loop is CASSPYLEGSQPDTQYF. The CDR3 bases are TGTGCCAGCTCACCTTATCTTGAGGGGAGTCAGCCAGATACGCAGTATTTT.

This clonotype was seen at least ten times. The chain carries TRBV12-3 or TRBV12-4 and TRBJ2-5, with D possibly being TRBD1 (5 bases). Trimming shortened V by 4 bases and J by 6 bases, and 9 bases separated the two germline ends. The CDR3 extends over 12 amino acids. Here the CDR3 DNA reads TGTGCCAGCAGTTATGGGGCCCAGACCCAGTACTTC. Protein product: CASSYGAQTQYF.

This clonotype was seen many times. The DNA of the CDR3 is TGTGCCAGCAGTTTCATCCCCCCGGGAGAGCAAGAGACCCAGTACTTC. Translated: CASSFIPPGEQETQYF. The chain is built from TRBV27 and TRBJ2-5; tentative D call: TRBD2 (6 bases). Looked up from germline, CDR1 is MNHEY and CDR2 is SMNVEV (reference sequence). This CDR3 spans 16 amino acids. Trimming shortened V by 3 bases and J by 2 bases, and 16 bases separated the two germline ends.

This clonotype was found many times. V usage is TRBV2 and J usage is TRBJ2-7; D is unresolved. V was cut by 7 bases and J by 2 bases, with 12 bases left in between. The CDR3 has 13 amino acids. The V gene's germline CDR1 is SNHLY and CDR2 FYNNEI. The CDR3 bases are TGTGCCAGCAACAGTAAACCCACCTACGAGCAGTACGTC. Its protein product is CASNSKPTYEQYV.

In its sample, this clonotype was seen many times. Here the CDR3 DNA reads TGCAGCGTTGCCATAGTGGAGGGGGCCAACGTCCTGACTTTC. It yields the protein CSVAIVEGANVLTF. The gene calls are TRBV29-1 and TRBJ2-6; no clear D. V dropped 4 bases and J dropped 4 bases, with 11 bases sitting between them. This CDR3 spans 14 amino acids. The germline V gene encodes CDR1 SQVTM and CDR2 ANQGSEA.

This clonotype was seen at least ten times. The chain carries TRBV7-2 and TRBJ1-5; D is possibly TRBD1 (6 bases). CDR1 SGHTA and CDR2 FQGNSA come from the germline V gene. Trimming stripped 2 bases from V and 7 bases from J, with 9 bases between. The CDR3 has 13 amino acids. In nucleotides, the CDR3 is TGTGCCAGCAGCTTAAACAGGGACCAGCCCCAGCATTTT. Translation gives CASSLNRDQPQHF.

This clonotype occurred many times. The chain combines TRBV5-1 with TRBJ2-1; no definite D call. V was clipped by 4 bases and J by 5 bases, with 4 bases between them. Per germline, CDR1 SGHRS and CDR2 YFSETQ. The CDR3 totals 11 residues. The DNA for the CDR3 is TGCGCCAGCAGCCGAGACAATGAGCAGTTCTTC. Amino acid sequence: CASSRDNEQFF.

This clonotype was observed many times. This chain connects TRBV7-2 to TRBJ2-2; D gene unclear. The V gene's germline CDR1 is SGHTA and CDR2 FQGNSA. Trimming stripped 2 bases from V and 4 bases from J, with 14 bases between. This CDR3 is built from 16 residues. The CDR3 DNA follows: TGTGCCAGCAGCTTAAAGCCCGGCTCGGTCACCGGGGAGCTGTTTTTT. It specifies CASSLKPGSVTGELFF.

The gene calls are TRBV6-5 and TRBJ1-6; the match to TRBD1 covers 8 bases. V lost 5 bases to trimming and J lost 7 bases; unmatched junction nucleotides: 7. CDR3 size: 15 residues. Germline V gene lookup returns CDR1 MNHEY and CDR2 SVGAGI. The chain's CDR3 is CASSRVGQGNSPLHF. The CDR3 DNA reads as TGTGCCAGCAGTCGGGTAGGACAGGGAAATTCACCCCTCCACTTT.

This clonotype was counted at least ten times. The rearrangement links TRBV23-1 to TRBJ2-3; no clear D. TRBV23-1 is an ORF, and what it does is uncertain. The CDR3 has 17 amino acids. Trimming cost V 3 bases and J 2 bases, with 18 bases left between them. CDR3 region: CASSHSTDVGYTDTQYF. The CDR3, as DNA: TGCGCCAGCAGTCATTCTACCGACGTGGGTTACACAGATACGCAGTATTTT.

The chain couples TRBV3-1 to TRBJ2-1, with D unclear. Deletions cut 3 bases from V and 6 bases from J, with 9 bases between. Germline loops: CDR1 LGHDT, CDR2 YNNKEL (reference sequence). CDR3 length equals 13 residues. CDR3 protein: CASSHLTVNEQFF. In DNA, the CDR3 is TGTGCCAGCAGCCACCTGACGGTCAATGAGCAGTTCTTC.

This clonotype has just a few counts. The chain recombines TRBV4-3 with TRBJ2-1; 8 bases match TRBD1. Germline CDR1 is LGHNA and CDR2 is YSLEER. Trimming at V came to 4 bases and at J to 5 bases, leaving 7 bases not matched to a gene. The CDR3 is 15 amino acids. The CDR3 DNA sequence: TGCGCCAGCAGCCGGGCATCGACAGGGGACAATGAGCAGTTCTTC. Translated, it gives CASSRASTGDNEQFF.

The rearrangement links TRBV20-1 to TRBJ2-6; TRBD1 or TRBD2 may be the D gene (5 bases each). CDR3 length: 15 residues. The germline gives CDR1 DFQATT, CDR2 SNEGSKA (reference sequence). Between the trimmed V and J ends, which lost 6 bases and 6 bases, there was a span of 18 bases. The CDR3 region has the DNA TGCAGTGCACGGGGACCGCCACTCGTGGCCAACGTCCTGACTTTC. Translated, it gives CSARGPPLVANVLTF.

This clonotype was counted ten times or more. V is TRBV4-3 and J is TRBJ2-1; 16 bases match TRBD2. J lost 0 bases, V lost 4 bases, and 12 bases had no gene match. CDR3 length: 21 residues. CDR1 and CDR2 from the germline V gene are LGHNA and YSLEER. CDR3 amino acids: CASSRSPGLAGGQSSYNEQFF. For the CDR3, the DNA is TGCGCCAGCAGCCGATCCCCGGGACTAGCGGGGGGGCAGAGCTCCTACAATGAGCAGTTCTTC.

The chain is built from TRBV28 and TRBJ1-1; D uncertain. CDR3 length equals 13 residues. V was trimmed by 6 bases and J by 4 bases, leaving 12 bases between them. The germline CDR1 and CDR2 sequences are MDHEN and SYDVKM. CDR3: CASRSGQTTEAFF. The CDR3 region has the DNA TGTGCCAGCAGATCGGGCCAAACCACTGAAGCTTTCTTT.

This clonotype occurred many times. This sequence joins TRBV12-3 or TRBV12-4 and TRBJ2-7; tentative D call: TRBD1 (6 bases). The germline V and J ends were trimmed by 3 bases and 8 bases, with 14 bases remaining between them. This CDR3 has 13 amino acids. Written as DNA, the CDR3 is TGTGCCAGCAGTTTGGGGGCCCAGAGGCAGCAGTACTTC. This encodes CASSLGAQRQQYF.